This TCR beta chain was captured by sequencing in a study of regulatory T cells in long-lasting Graves disease. Study-wide background: Graves' patients, diagnosed recently, had received antithyroid drugs under 3 months.

Combining iRepertoire HTBI primers with Arm-PCR of CDR3 regions, the authors built TCR beta libraries. TCRdb recomputed calls from the multiplex PCR reads with MiXCR, one row per CDR3 protein. Counted here are about 520,000 distinct CDR3 sequences, 12% occurring once; the ten biggest clones make up roughly 8.9%. As for time point: newly diagnosed GD, antithyroid drugs for less than 3 months. From PBMCs, RNA was extracted and then used to make the TCR library. Per American Thyroid Association guidelines, Graves' disease was diagnosed. The CDR3 totals 10 residues. V was cut by 8 bases and J by 8 bases, with 9 bases left in between. From germline, CDR1 is MDHEN and CDR2 SYDVKM. This clonotype was counted ten times or more. These sequences were also reported in another study, on T cells in Graves' hyperthyroidism and ophthalmopathy. According to that study: Most thyroid clonotypes with frequency above 0.001 were detected in blood. The model identified upcoming ophthalmopathy a median approximately six months ahead of onset.

The sequence was obtained from a woman aged 25-40 years with Graves disease. The genes are TRBV28 and TRBJ1-2; D is possibly TRBD1 (5 bases). The sequencing used peripheral blood mononuclear cells (PBMCs), collected at new diagnosis, from a patient treated with antithyroid drugs. CDR3 coding DNA: TGTGCCAGCGCAGGGTACGGCTACACCTTC. As protein: CASAGYGYTF.